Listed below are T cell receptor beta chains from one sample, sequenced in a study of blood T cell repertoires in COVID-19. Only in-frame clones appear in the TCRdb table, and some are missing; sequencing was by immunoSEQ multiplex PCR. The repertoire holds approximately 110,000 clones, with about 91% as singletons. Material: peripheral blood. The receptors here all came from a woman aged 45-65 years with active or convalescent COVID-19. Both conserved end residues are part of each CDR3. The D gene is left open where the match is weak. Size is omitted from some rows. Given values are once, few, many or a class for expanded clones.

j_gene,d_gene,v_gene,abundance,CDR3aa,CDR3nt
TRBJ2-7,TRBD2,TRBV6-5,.,CASRVTSGVYEQYF,TGTGCCAGCAGAGTGACTAGCGGAGTTTACGAGCAGTACTTC
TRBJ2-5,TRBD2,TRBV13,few,CASSSKRASGRAHQETQYF,TGTGCCAGCAGCTCTAAGAGGGCTAGCGGGAGGGCCCACCAAGAGACCCAGTACTTC
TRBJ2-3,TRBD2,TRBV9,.,CASSEGTSGTADTQYF,TGTGCCAGCAGCGAGGGGACTAGCGGGACGGCAGATACGCAGTATTTT
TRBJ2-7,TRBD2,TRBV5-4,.,CASSPFVAGGSYEQYF,TGTGCCAGCAGCCCTTTCGTAGCGGGAGGATCCTACGAGCAGTACTTC
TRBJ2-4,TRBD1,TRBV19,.,CASSIDRTGAKNIQYF,TGTGCCAGTAGTATAGATCGGACAGGGGCCAAAAACATTCAGTACTTC
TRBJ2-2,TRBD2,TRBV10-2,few,CASSGAGTSGRVRTGELFF,TGCGCCAGCAGTGGGGCAGGGACTAGCGGGAGAGTGAGGACCGGGGAGCTGTTTTTT
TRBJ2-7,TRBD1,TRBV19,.,CASSNRGAPYEQYF,TGTGCCAGTAGCAACAGGGGGGCACCCTACGAGCAGTACTTC
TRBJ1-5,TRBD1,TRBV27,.,CALLLGDRFNSNQPQHF,TGTGCCCTACTTTTAGGGGACAGATTTAATAGCAATCAGCCCCAGCATTTT
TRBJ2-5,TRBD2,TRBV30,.,CAWRRGGWETQYF,TGTGCCTGGAGAAGGGGAGGGTGGGAGACCCAGTACTTC
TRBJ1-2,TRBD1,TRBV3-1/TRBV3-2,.,CASSPTGVAFYGYTF,TGTGCCAGCAGCCCTACAGGGGTGGCCTTCTATGGCTACACCTTC
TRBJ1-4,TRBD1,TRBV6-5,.,CASSYSDRVGEKLFF,TGTGCCAGCAGTTACTCGGACAGGGTGGGGGAAAAACTGTTTTTT
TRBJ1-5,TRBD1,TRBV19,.,CASSTDRGDWSNQPQHF,TGTGCCAGTAGTACGGACAGGGGGGATTGGAGCAATCAGCCCCAGCATTTT
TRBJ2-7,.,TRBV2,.,CASSESSGGVYSSFSSYEQYF,TGTGCCAGCAGTGAATCGTCCGGAGGGGTTTATTCGTCCTTTTCCTCCTACGAGCAGTACTTC
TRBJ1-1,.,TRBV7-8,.,CASSEVHSEAFF,TGTGCCAGCAGCGAGGTTCACTCTGAAGCTTTCTTT
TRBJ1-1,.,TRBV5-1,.,CASSSARGNTEAFF,TGCGCCAGCAGCTCCGCTAGGGGGAACACTGAAGCTTTCTTT
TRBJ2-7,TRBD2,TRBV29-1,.,CSVEEWSSGGASYEQYF,TGCAGCGTTGAAGAATGGTCTAGCGGAGGCGCCTCCTACGAGCAGTACTTC
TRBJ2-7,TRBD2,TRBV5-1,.,CASRAGLGRGRFYEQYF,TGCGCCAGCAGGGCTGGGCTCGGTCGCGGGAGATTTTACGAGCAGTACTTC
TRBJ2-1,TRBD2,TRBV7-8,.,CASSPPGLADNEQFF,TGTGCCAGCAGCCCCCCCGGACTAGCGGACAATGAGCAGTTCTTC
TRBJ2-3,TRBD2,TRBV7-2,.,CASSLTRGADTQYF,TGTGCCAGCAGCTTAACCCGGGGGGCAGATACGCAGTATTTT
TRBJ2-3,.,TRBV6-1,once,CASSKAPDRTDTQYF,TGTGCCAGCAGTAAAGCGCCAGACAGGACAGATACGCAGTATTTT
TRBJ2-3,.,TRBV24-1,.,CATSARDTDTQYF,TGTGCCACCAGTGCGCGGGACACAGATACGCAGTATTTT
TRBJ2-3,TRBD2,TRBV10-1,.,CASSLGTSASTDTQYF,TGCGCCAGCAGCCTAGGGACTAGCGCGAGCACAGATACGCAGTATTTT